The 32 T cell receptor beta chains reported below all come from one sample, sequenced in a study of cytomegalovirus exposure and HLA in healthy donors. 13 Jbeta primers and 60 Vbeta primers were used for the PCR. Produced via immunoSEQ multiplex PCR; TCRdb's table is partial and in-frame only. The table lists 150,000 to 200,000 clones, roughly 80% of them singletons. The sample taken for sequencing was PBMCs. These receptors all come from a male donor in good health and CMV-seropositive.

The rearrangement joins TRBV30 to TRBJ1-2, with D possibly matching TRBD1 (6 bases). Trimming took off 0 bases at V and 7 bases at J, with 12 bases between the two ends. Germline V gene lookup returns CDR1 GTSNPN and CDR2 SVGIG (reference sequence). CDR3 size: 13 residues. CDR3 residues: CAWSVGGLLGYTF. The CDR3 DNA is TGTGCCTGGAGTGTCGGGGGGCTCCTTGGCTACACCTTC.

V and J are TRBV25-1 and TRBJ1-6; maybe TRBD1 (6 bases). Germline V CDR1 and CDR2: MGHDK, SYGVNS. CDR3 length equals 17 residues. Trimming pared 3 bases from V and 0 bases from J, leaving 12 bases between. CDR3 sequence (DNA): TGTGCCAGCAGTGATTTTCAGGGGAGCTCCTATAATTCACCCCTCCACTTT. It yields the protein CASSDFQGSSYNSPLHF.

The chain has TRBV7-2 and TRBJ2-5; no definite D call. CDR1 is SGHTA, CDR2 FQGNSA, per germline. The CDR3 length is 12 residues. Trimming pared 4 bases from V and 0 bases from J, leaving 3 bases between. The chain's CDR3 is CASSSYQETQYF. DNA of the CDR3: TGTGCCAGCAGCTCCTACCAAGAGACCCAGTACTTC.

J is TRBJ2-1 and V is TRBV2, with 8 bases aligning to TRBD1. The germline CDR1 and CDR2 sequences are SNHLY and FYNNEI. This CDR3 contains 14 residues. Unmatched junction bases numbered 6, after V lost 6 bases and J lost 5 bases. The CDR3 coding sequence is TGTGCCAGCAGCCAACAGGGGGAGGACAATGAGCAGTTCTTC. Its translation is CASSQQGEDNEQFF.

V is TRBV27 and J is TRBJ1-2, with D unclear. This CDR3 spans 13 amino acids. The V gene's germline CDR1 is MNHEY and CDR2 SMNVEV (reference sequence). V was trimmed by 4 bases and J by 4 bases, leaving 10 bases between them. CDR3 coding DNA: TGTGCCAGCAGTTCGGGAACTGTCTATGGCTACACCTTC. Residues: CASSSGTVYGYTF.

The chain carries TRBV7-2 and TRBJ1-5; D gene unclear. Germline loops: CDR1 SGHTA, CDR2 FQGNSA. Trimming removed 5 bases at V and 2 bases at J, with 10 bases between. The CDR3 sequence is 14 residues long. The chain's CDR3 is CASSQETGNQPQHF. The CDR3 bases are TGTGCCAGCAGCCAAGAAACAGGCAATCAGCCCCAGCATTTT.

J is TRBJ2-5 and V is TRBV7-7; perhaps TRBD1 as D (6 bases). The J call may be in error: the DNA end matches TRBJ2-7 better. This CDR3 has 13 amino acids. CDR1 and CDR2 from the germline V gene are SSHAT and FNYEAQ (reference sequence). The CDR3 bases are TGTGCCAGCAGCTCCCGATGGGGGCTCGAGCAGTACTTC. It codes for CASSSRWGLEQYF.

The V gene is TRBV19, the J gene TRBJ2-7; 9 nucleotides line up with TRBD1. This CDR3 is 16 amino acids long. CDR1 LNHDA and CDR2 SQIVND come from the germline V gene (reference sequence). The J segment lost 1 base and the V segment lost 4 bases, leaving 8 bases of the junction unmatched. The CDR3 is CASSNTGGLQSYEQYF. CDR3 DNA sequence: TGTGCCAGTAGTAATACAGGGGGCTTACAATCCTACGAGCAGTACTTC.

Comment on this clone: One end of the junction fails to match germline, which may point to a read error. The chain couples TRBV7-2 to TRBJ2-7; 10 bases map to TRBD1. Germline V gene sequence: CDR1 SGHTA, CDR2 FQGNSA. The CDR3 consists of 17 residues. The CDR3 DNA is TGTGCCAGCAGCATAGCGGCCCCGGGACAGGGGATCTACGAGCAGTACTTC. Amino acids: CASSIAAPGQGIYEQYF.

V and J are TRBV28 and TRBJ1-2; D unclear. Per germline, CDR1 MDHEN and CDR2 SYDVKM. The CDR3 extends over 12 amino acids. Trimming pared 6 bases from V and 4 bases from J, leaving 9 bases between. The CDR3 region has the DNA TGTGCCAGCAGGACGGCGGGCTATGGCTACACCTTC. It is translated as CASRTAGYGYTF.

The V and J genes are TRBV19 and TRBJ1-4; 8 nucleotides agree with TRBD1. CDR1 is LNHDA, CDR2 SQIVND, per germline (reference sequence). J gave up 8 bases and V 8 bases, and 10 bases lay outside the gene matches. The CDR3 is made up of 14 amino acids. CDR3 loop: CASGETGEDEKLFF. DNA for the CDR3: TGTGCCAGTGGAGAGACAGGGGAGGACGAAAAACTGTTTTTT.

The rearrangement links TRBV7-6 to TRBJ2-2, with TRBD2 as a possible D gene (5 bases). Per germline, CDR1 SGHVS and CDR2 FNYEAQ. The CDR3 covers 16 residues. Trimming took off 2 bases at V and 4 bases at J, with 14 bases between the two ends. DNA of the CDR3: TGTGCCAGCAGCTTACCCGGGGTGGGAGTCACCGGGGAGCTGTTTTTT. Encoded protein: CASSLPGVGVTGELFF.

The chain is built from TRBV6-6 and TRBJ2-1; tentatively, D is TRBD1 (7 bases). CDR1 MNHNY and CDR2 SVGAGI come from the germline V gene (reference sequence). The CDR3 sequence is 11 residues long. V was trimmed by 2 bases and J by 12 bases, leaving 8 bases between them. The CDR3 loop reads CASSYQGGQFF. CDR3 sequence (DNA): TGTGCCAGCAGTTACCAGGGGGGGCAGTTCTTC.

V gene TRBV28 combines with J gene TRBJ2-1, with D possibly being TRBD2 (6 bases). V lost 6 bases, J lost 6 bases, and 18 bases lay in between. CDR1 is MDHEN, CDR2 SYDVKM, per germline. CDR3 length: 15 amino acids. This CDR3 is CASRTSGLASNEQFF. The CDR3 region has the DNA TGTGCCAGCAGGACCTCGGGACTCGCCAGCAATGAGCAGTTCTTC.

The chain links TRBV7-8 to TRBJ1-5; weak D call: TRBD1 (5 bases). V was clipped by 3 bases and J by 4 bases, with 7 bases between them. CDR1 and CDR2 from the germline V gene are SGHVS and FQNEAQ. The CDR3 is made up of 13 amino acids. For the CDR3, the DNA is TGTGCCAGCAGCTTGACAGAAAATCAGCCCCAGCATTTT. Amino acids: CASSLTENQPQHF.

The J gene is TRBJ1-2, the V gene TRBV7-9, with D perhaps matching TRBD1 (5 bases). CDR3 length equals 12 residues. The V and J ends lost 5 bases and 7 bases respectively, with 11 bases between them. Germline V CDR1 and CDR2: SEHNR, FQNEAQ (reference sequence). CDR3 coding DNA: TGTGCCAGCAGCGTCCAGGGTTCTGGCTACACCTTC. Translated: CASSVQGSGYTF.

This sequence joins TRBV6-5 and TRBJ2-1, with TRBD2 as a possible D gene (5 bases). CDR3 size: 15 residues. Between the trimmed V and J ends, which lost 0 bases and 9 bases, there was a span of 15 bases. Germline CDR1 and CDR2: MNHEY and SVGAGI. The CDR3 loop reads CASSYSEGLSGEQFF. CDR3 DNA: TGTGCCAGCAGTTACTCTGAGGGCCTCAGCGGTGAGCAGTTCTTC.

The genes are TRBV27 and TRBJ1-5; the D gene is possibly TRBD1 (6 bases). Germline V lookup: CDR1 MNHEY, CDR2 SMNVEV (reference sequence). Trimming stripped 2 bases from V and 1 base from J, with 9 bases between. The length of the CDR3 is 15 residues. The CDR3 is CASSLAQGSNQPQHF. CDR3 bases: TGTGCCAGCAGTTTAGCACAGGGCAGCAATCAGCCCCAGCATTTT.

J is TRBJ2-1 and V is TRBV7-2; D unclear. Germline loops: CDR1 SGHTA, CDR2 FQGNSA. The CDR3 consists of 12 residues. V lost 2 bases, J lost 6 bases, and 5 bases lay in between. This CDR3 is CASSLFSNEQFF. The DNA of the CDR3 is TGTGCCAGCAGCTTATTTAGCAATGAGCAGTTCTTC.

In its sample, this clone was seen a few times. The rearrangement uses TRBV6-5 and TRBJ2-5; no firm D call. This CDR3 spans 15 amino acids. Trimming removed 0 bases at V and 2 bases at J, with 10 bases between. Germline-derived CDR1 and CDR2 are MNHEY and SVGAGI. CDR3 bases: TGTGCCAGCAGTTACTCTCGGGTAGGACAAGAGACCCAGTACTTC. Amino acids: CASSYSRVGQETQYF.

This clone showed up just a few times. This sequence joins TRBV6-4 and TRBJ2-1; 11 positions agree with TRBD1. After removal of 3 bases from V and 6 bases from J, the junction contained 4 bases not matched to a gene. This CDR3 is 15 amino acids long. Germline V gene sequence: CDR1 MRHNA, CDR2 SNTAGT. The DNA for the CDR3 is TGTGCCAGCAGTGAGACCGGGACAGGGGGCAATGAGCAGTTCTTC. It translates to CASSETGTGGNEQFF.

V usage is TRBV4-3 and J usage is TRBJ1-2; tentative D call: TRBD1 (6 bases). The length of the CDR3 is 14 residues. CDR1 LGHNA and CDR2 YSLEER come from the germline V gene. V shed 7 bases and J shed 3 bases, with 15 bases lying between them. The CDR3 region is CASKPQGGDYGYTF. DNA for the CDR3: TGCGCCAGCAAACCCCAAGGGGGGGACTATGGCTACACCTTC.

This clone has more than one count but fewer than ten. The rearrangement joins TRBV25-1 to TRBJ1-5; 7 bases fit TRBD1. Per germline, CDR1 MGHDK and CDR2 SYGVNS. The CDR3 runs 14 residues. With 2 bases clipped from V and 4 bases from J, the junction kept 2 bases outside the gene matches. The CDR3 here is CASSEQGDNQPQHF. DNA for the CDR3: TGTGCCAGCAGTGAACAGGGGGATAATCAGCCCCAGCATTTT.

The chain links TRBV27 to TRBJ2-7; perhaps TRBD2 as D (5 bases). Germline V gives CDR1 MNHEY, CDR2 SMNVEV (reference sequence). Trimming shortened V by 3 bases and J by 3 bases, and 15 bases separated the two germline ends. The CDR3 has 15 residues. CDR3 bases: TGTGCCAGCAGTTTCAACGGGGAGCTCCGCTACGAGCAGTACTTC. As protein: CASSFNGELRYEQYF.

V gene TRBV10-2 combines with J gene TRBJ2-5, with TRBD2 matching 10 bases. V lost 7 bases to trimming and J lost 4 bases; unmatched junction nucleotides: 12. The CDR3 totals 16 residues. From germline, CDR1 is WSHSY and CDR2 SAAADI. The CDR3 is CASTRTSGRGPETQYF. DNA for the CDR3: TGCGCCAGCACCCGGACTAGCGGTAGAGGGCCAGAGACCCAGTACTTC.

The chain carries TRBV19 and TRBJ2-3; TRBD2 agrees at 7 bases. This CDR3 has 14 residues. From germline, CDR1 is LNHDA and CDR2 SQIVND (reference sequence). The trim removed 9 bases at V and 6 bases at J, leaving 12 bases unmatched. The CDR3: CARGWAGDVDTQYF. The CDR3 coding sequence is TGTGCCAGGGGGTGGGCGGGAGATGTGGATACGCAGTATTTT.

The chain uses TRBV7-2 and TRBJ2-5; 8 positions agree with TRBD2. Germline lookup yields CDR1 SGHTA and CDR2 FQGNSA. The CDR3 sequence is 15 residues long. V was pared by 4 bases and J by 2 bases, with 6 bases of the junction left unmatched. This CDR3 is CASSSPTSGQETQYF. CDR3 nucleotides: TGTGCCAGCAGCTCCCCAACTAGCGGACAAGAGACCCAGTACTTC.

This clone was seen only once. This chain links TRBV5-1 with TRBJ1-5; no clear D. This CDR3 contains 13 residues. Germline V lookup: CDR1 SGHRS, CDR2 YFSETQ. Deletions cut 0 bases from V and 6 bases from J, with 7 bases between. The CDR3 nucleotides are TGCGCCAGCAGCTTGGGAATCGGTCAGCCCCAGCATTTT. It specifies CASSLGIGQPQHF. Looking up the rest from reference TRBV5-1 and TRBJ1-5 gives the full variable domain: KAGVTQTPRYLIKTRGQQVTLSCSPISGHRSVSWYQQTPGQGLQFLFEYFSETQRNKGNFPGRFSGRQFSNSRSEMNVSTLELGDSALYLCASSLGIGQPQHFGDGTRLSIL.

V gene TRBV5-1 combines with J gene TRBJ2-1, with TRBD2 matching 14 bases. There are 18 residues in the CDR3. Germline V lookup: CDR1 SGHRS, CDR2 YFSETQ. With 4 bases clipped from V and 8 bases from J, the junction kept 14 bases outside the gene matches. In DNA form, the CDR3 reads TGCGCCAGCAGCCCCGAACCCGGGACTAGCGGGAGTAAAGATGAGCAGTTCTTC. It codes for CASSPEPGTSGSKDEQFF.

The chain has TRBV19 and TRBJ2-3; 8 positions agree with TRBD1. This CDR3 is built from 14 residues. Germline CDR1 LNHDA, CDR2 SQIVND (reference sequence). Unmatched junction bases numbered 2, after V lost 2 bases and J lost 4 bases. The DNA for the CDR3 is TGTGCCAGTAGTATAACAGGGGGTGCAGATACGCAGTATTTT. Encoded protein: CASSITGGADTQYF.

This clone appeared once. The V call is TRBV28, the J call TRBJ2-7, with TRBD1 matching 10 bases. The CDR3 loop spans 15 amino acids. CDR1 MDHEN and CDR2 SYDVKM come from the germline V gene. With V trimmed by 6 bases and J by 6 bases, 11 bases remained unmatched. The CDR3 is CASRTPGTGVPEQYF. DNA for the CDR3: TGTGCCAGCAGGACGCCGGGGACAGGGGTCCCCGAGCAGTACTTC.

The chain joins TRBV5-1 to TRBJ2-1, with 11 nucleotides matching TRBD2. CDR1 is SGHRS and CDR2 is YFSETQ in the germline V gene. The CDR3 has 21 residues. V trimming: 0 bases; J trimming: 6 bases; junction bases outside the gene matches: 20. Written as DNA, the CDR3 is TGCGCCAGCAGCTTGGCCCTAGGCCGGCGAAAGACTAGCGGGATTCTCAATGAGCAGTTCTTC. Translating it yields CASSLALGRRKTSGILNEQFF.